The 5 T cell receptor beta chains below come from one sample, sequenced in a study of Ad26.COV2.S vaccination and SARS-CoV-2 variants. The sample's treatment: roughly 19 received Ad26.COV2.S at low or high dose, single or two shots; about 5 received placebo; per-sample allocation not given. After the first vaccine or placebo injection, samples were drawn on day 63. The data were produced by immunoSEQ multiplex PCR, yet TCRdb's version contains in-frame clones alone and is incomplete. The sample carries about 350,000 clones, around 90% recorded once. Specimen: peripheral blood, collected in a trial of Ad26.COV2.S vaccine versus placebo. These receptors all stem from a person between 18 and 60 years old who received the Ad26.COV2.S COVID-19 vaccine or a placebo.

The chain uses TRBV9 and TRBJ1-2; D possibly corresponds to TRBD1 (6 bases). Germline-derived CDR1 and CDR2 are SGDLS and YYNGEE. Trimming took off 3 bases at V and 1 base at J, with 16 bases between the two ends. CDR3 length: 16 residues. The CDR3 DNA sequence: TGTGCCAGCAGCGCCCGTACGACAGGACTTAACTATGGCTACACCTTC. It codes for CASSARTTGLNYGYTF.

The gene calls are TRBV18 and TRBJ1-4; 8 nucleotides agree with TRBD1. With 6 bases clipped from V and 4 bases from J, the junction kept 4 bases outside the gene matches. The germline gives CDR1 KGHSH, CDR2 LQKENI. There are 14 residues in the CDR3. As DNA, the CDR3 is TGTGCCAGCTCGCCAGACAGGGGTAATGAAAAACTGTTTTTT. Its protein product is CASSPDRGNEKLFF.

This clone was counted once. The CDR3 sequence: CASSPRGHLQETQYF. The CDR3 region has the DNA TGTGCCAGCTCACCAAGAGGACACCTCCAAGAGACCCAGTACTTC. The V and J genes are TRBV18 and TRBJ2-5; D is possibly TRBD1 (5 bases). The CDR3 sequence is 15 residues long. Trimming stripped 2 bases from V and 1 base from J, with 11 bases between. Germline V CDR1 and CDR2: KGHSH, LQKENI.

The V gene is TRBV27, the J gene TRBJ2-7; 8 bases agree with TRBD1. This CDR3 is built from 14 residues. V lost 6 bases, J lost 4 bases, and 8 bases stayed unmatched. Germline V gives CDR1 MNHEY, CDR2 SMNVEV (reference sequence). The CDR3 coding sequence is TGTGCCAGCAGCCCTCGGACAGGGTGGTACGAGCAGTACTTC. Protein: CASSPRTGWYEQYF.

Worth noting for this clone: The same CDR3 arises from other DNA sequences in this sample as well. This chain links TRBV5-5 with TRBJ2-7, with D hard to call. The CDR3 runs 12 residues. From germline, CDR1 is SGHKS and CDR2 YYEKEE (reference sequence). Trimming removed 1 base at V and 3 bases at J, with 5 bases between. CDR3 residues: CASSLNSYEQYF. The CDR3 DNA reads as TGTGCCAGCAGCTTGAACAGCTACGAGCAGTACTTC.